This TCR beta chain was captured in a study of TIL therapy for anti-PD-1-resistant metastatic lung cancer. Looking at the study overall: Most patients had lung adenocarcinoma. Whole-study findings and limits: Treatment-naive, never-smoker and oncogene-addicted patients were overrepresented in this highly selected cohort.

As concerns this clone: No antigen is known for it. Sequence at one end of the junction differs from germline and may be a read error.

The CDR3 consists of 12 residues. Germline V gene sequence: CDR1 LNHNV, CDR2 YYDKDF (reference sequence). Sequencing used immunoSEQ v3. Sequencing depth was around 2 million read pairs for survey level, roughly 4.5-6 million for deep. Method: immunoSEQ multiplex PCR; TCRdb's copy keeps in-frame clones and lacks some. The table lists approximately 30,000 clones, around three quarters of them singletons. Time point in this sample: pre-treatment sample, taken before nivolumab and TIL therapy. The source of this sequence is a woman aged 30-85 years with non-small cell lung cancer. Specimen: blood, collected at baseline. V is TRBV15 and J is TRBJ1-1; unclear D gene. The CDR3 loop reads CATSRGPYRSIF. The CDR3 DNA is TGTGCCACCAGCAGAGGTCCCTACCGCTCAATCTTT.